This TCR beta chain was captured by sequencing in a study of blood T cell repertoires in COVID-19. In the study overall: Sources were T cells, B-cell-depleted T cells, or PBMCs; the material itself was cDNA or gDNA.

Sequencing used immunoSEQ multiplex PCR; TCRdb keeps in-frame clones, though not all of them. The table records some 270,000 clones, roughly nine tenths of them present only once. CDR3 length: 13 residues. Germline V lookup: CDR1 WNHNN, CDR2 SYGVQD (reference sequence). V shed 8 bases, J shed 1 base, and the junction held 4 bases outside the gene matches. Sample: peripheral blood. This chain links TRBV10-1 with TRBJ1-1; 7 nucleotides agree with TRBD1. The receptor was derived from a woman aged 40 to 50 who had recovered from COVID-19. The CDR3 is CASQQGWNTEAFF. CDR3 nucleotides: TGCGCCAGCCAACAGGGGTGGAACACTGAAGCTTTCTTT.